This TCR beta chain was recovered during a study of T cell repertoires in cytomegalovirus infection. Study details: Well-studied HLA-B-restricted epitopes and recently identified HLA-C-restricted epitopes of CMV were both used in the study. CMV infection plus the matching HLA type was flagged by public TCR beta signatures.

Study outcomes and limitations: Dominant in the ex vivo response were TCR beta clonotypes restricted by HLA-C and specific for CMV.

V dropped 3 bases and J dropped 5 bases, with 19 bases sitting between them. The CDR3 is made up of 16 amino acids. Germline CDR1 is LGHNT and CDR2 is FRNRAP. TCRdb redid the calling of the reads with MiXCR, one entry per CDR3 protein. Counted here are 830,000 or so distinct CDR3 sequences, approximately 32% occurring once; the ten biggest clones make up approximately 13%. This clonotype was observed a handful of times. The antigen is not known. The receptor was isolated from a human donor in good health (CMV status not recorded). Some clones in this sample may be carry-over from other donors' samples. This specimen was cultured CD8+ T cells from PBMCs, taken from culture after CMV antigen stimulation. The chain links TRBV12-5 to TRBJ1-1; unclear D gene. In DNA, the CDR3 is TGTGCTAGTGGTTTCACGAAAGAGGAGTTGGGGACTGAAGCTTTCTTT. Translating gives CASGFTKEELGTEAFF.